The following is a TCR beta chain sequence with its context. Its antigen is still unknown. This entry belongs to a study of cytomegalovirus exposure and HLA in healthy donors. Broader study findings: A later analysis appeared to link common viral pathogens to several of the most significant clusters. Later work found that TCR association rates differed between HLA loci; DRB1 had the most and HLA-C the fewest. Segments of the TCR beta V type were, in most cases, productive about 90% or about 30% of the time in an earlier analysis. A link between a missense DCLRE1C variant and TCR beta V- and J-gene trimming emerged from a later analysis.

Primers included in the PCR were 60 Vbeta and 13 Jbeta primers. Measured with immunoSEQ multiplex PCR; TCRdb has only the in-frame clones, and not every one. The sample has approximately 190,000 clones, around 82% seen once; the top ten hold around 1.6%. The germline V gene encodes CDR1 SGHNT and CDR2 YENEEA. The length of the CDR3 is 13 residues. Trimming cost V 2 bases and J 6 bases; bases outside gene matches: 3. This TCR was sampled from a man aged 35 to 55 in good health and CMV-seropositive. V gene TRBV11-3 combines with J gene TRBJ1-1; 7 nucleotides line up with TRBD1. Material for sequencing was PBMCs. The CDR3 DNA reads TGTGCCAGCAGCTTATTGACAGGGTCTGAAGCTTTCTTT. Residues: CASSLLTGSEAFF.